The 32 T cell receptor beta chains presented below share a single source sample, sequenced in a study of blood T cell repertoires in COVID-19. Generated by immunoSEQ multiplex PCR, the TCRdb table keeps only in-frame clones and is missing some. The sample holds nearly 400,000 clones, just under 90% seen once. The sequenced sample was PBMCs or T cells enriched from blood (not recorded which). These receptors were collected from a woman aged 30 to 39 who had recovered from COVID-19.

The V call is TRBV4-2, the J call TRBJ2-3; D not resolved. The CDR3 is 13 residues long. The germline V gene encodes CDR1 LGHNA and CDR2 YNFKEQ. V gave up 4 bases and J gave up 5 bases, with 10 bases separating them. The CDR3 DNA sequence: TGTGCCAGCAGCCCCACCGGTGAAGATACGCAGTATTTT. Residues: CASSPTGEDTQYF.

The rearrangement uses TRBV12-3 or TRBV12-4 and TRBJ2-7; D may be TRBD1 (5 bases). V was pared by 6 bases and J by 13 bases, with 16 bases between. This CDR3 spans 11 amino acids. The CDR3 reads CASSPKGVIYF. The CDR3 nucleotides read TGTGCCAGCAGCCCTAAAGGGGTTATATACTTC.

The table lists this clone with a count of one. V and J are TRBV7-2 and TRBJ2-5; tentative D call: TRBD1 (6 bases). Trimming left V 5 bases short and J 2 bases short, with 12 bases between. The length of the CDR3 is 14 residues. Germline V gives CDR1 SGHTA, CDR2 FQGNSA. DNA of the CDR3: TGTGCCAGCAGCACTGGACAGCCTCAAGAGACCCAGTACTTC. This encodes CASSTGQPQETQYF.

The J gene is TRBJ2-2, the V gene TRBV10-3, with 7 bases matching TRBD2. The V gene end was trimmed by 8 bases and the J gene end by 0 bases; junction bases not matched to a gene: 3. Germline-derived CDR1 and CDR2 are ENHRY and SYGVKD. This CDR3 is 14 amino acids long. CDR3: CAIHAGANTGELFF. DNA for the CDR3: TGTGCCATCCATGCGGGAGCGAACACCGGGGAGCTGTTTTTT.

The genes are TRBV28 and TRBJ1-2, with D tentatively TRBD1 (5 bases). CDR1 and CDR2 from the germline V gene are MDHEN and SYDVKM. V was shortened by 6 bases and J by 5 bases, with 16 bases between the two germline ends. The CDR3 is 14 residues long. The CDR3 loop reads CASRPAGLGYGYTF. The CDR3 DNA reads TGTGCCAGCAGGCCCGCGGGGCTTGGGTATGGCTACACCTTC.

V gene TRBV7-2 combines with J gene TRBJ2-3; maybe TRBD2 (6 bases). The CDR3 is made up of 15 amino acids. The germline CDR1 and CDR2 sequences are SGHTA and FQGNSA. V lost 2 bases, J lost 4 bases, and 13 bases lay in between. The CDR3 loop is CASSLIAGSADTQYF. DNA of the CDR3: TGTGCCAGCAGCTTAATCGCGGGGTCAGCAGATACGCAGTATTTT.

V usage is TRBV7-3 and J usage is TRBJ2-7; D unclear. The germline gives CDR1 SGHTA, CDR2 FQGTGA. The CDR3 is 14 amino acids. The V and J ends lost 2 bases and 3 bases respectively, with 11 bases between them. The CDR3 coding sequence is TGTGCCAGCAGCTTAGGCCCCGGCGGCTACGAGCAGTACTTC. This gives the protein CASSLGPGGYEQYF.

V gene TRBV29-1 combines with J gene TRBJ1-1, with D perhaps matching TRBD1 (6 bases). The CDR3 spans 16 residues. The germline CDR1 and CDR2 sequences are SQVTM and ANQGSEA. V gave up 0 bases and J gave up 4 bases, with 18 bases separating them. DNA for the CDR3: TGCAGCGTTGAAGATCGGCAGGGGCTCAGTAGCACTGAAGCTTTCTTT. It translates to CSVEDRQGLSSTEAFF.

The chain links TRBV5-5 to TRBJ2-3; 11 nucleotides align to TRBD2. V was pared by 3 bases and J by 0 bases, with 9 bases of the junction left unmatched. The CDR3 covers 18 residues. Germline assignment: CDR1 SGHKS and CDR2 YYEKEE (reference sequence). The CDR3 is CASSYRSGGAGSTDTQYF. DNA for the CDR3: TGTGCCAGCAGCTACCGTAGCGGGGGGGCCGGTAGCACAGATACGCAGTATTTT.

The chain has TRBV27 and TRBJ2-7; 8 nucleotides align to TRBD2. In germline, CDR1 is MNHEY, CDR2 SMNVEV (reference sequence). Unmatched junction bases numbered 6, after V lost 8 bases and J lost 3 bases. The CDR3 totals 13 residues. The CDR3 is CASARGGIYEQYF. CDR3 nucleotides: TGTGCCAGCGCCCGGGGGGGGATCTACGAGCAGTACTTC.

The chain joins TRBV30 to TRBJ2-7; 10 nucleotides align to TRBD2. The V gene end was trimmed by 4 bases and the J gene end by 5 bases; junction bases not matched to a gene: 8. The CDR3 is 14 residues long. Per germline, CDR1 GTSNPN and CDR2 SVGIG (reference sequence). The CDR3 loop is CAWTPGLASHEQYF. CDR3 nucleotide sequence: TGTGCCTGGACCCCGGGACTAGCGTCCCACGAGCAGTACTTC. Full variable domain (rest looked up from reference TRBV30 and TRBJ2-7): SQTIHQWPATLVQPVGSPLSLECTVEGTSNPNLYWYRQAAGRGLQLLFYSVGIGQISSEVPQNLSASRPQDRQFILSSKKLLLSDSGFYLCAWTPGLASHEQYFGPGTRLTVT.

CDR3 sequence: CASSVQGLREKLFF. The CDR3 nucleotides read TGTGCCAGCAGCGTACAGGGTTTGAGGGAAAAACTGTTTTTT. The chain carries TRBV27 and TRBJ1-4; D is perhaps TRBD1 (6 bases). Germline V gene data show CDR1 as MNHEY and CDR2 as SMNVEV (reference sequence). V lost 6 bases, J lost 8 bases, and 16 bases lay in between. This CDR3 spans 14 amino acids.

The genes are TRBV2 and TRBJ2-1, with a tentative D call TRBD1 (5 bases). Trimming took 7 bases from V and 4 from J, leaving 14 bases between them. Germline V gives CDR1 SNHLY, CDR2 FYNNEI. There are 14 residues in the CDR3. In DNA, the CDR3 is TGTGCCAGCAAGGAAAGGGGAAGATACAATGAGCAGTTCTTC. Its translation is CASKERGRYNEQFF.

Only one count was recorded for this clone. The chain joins TRBV27 to TRBJ2-7, with 10 positions matching TRBD1. V lost 2 bases to trimming and J lost 6 bases; unmatched junction nucleotides: 4. Germline assignment: CDR1 MNHEY and CDR2 SMNVEV (reference sequence). The CDR3 is 14 amino acids. The CDR3, as DNA: TGTGCCAGCAGTTTAGGGACAGGGGAAGCCGAGCAGTACTTC. Translation: CASSLGTGEAEQYF.

Here the CDR3 DNA reads TGTGCCAGCAGTGAAATACTAGTATCGACAGATACGCAGTATTTT. This gives the protein CASSEILVSTDTQYF. The J gene is TRBJ2-3, the V gene TRBV2, with D perhaps TRBD2 (5 bases). The CDR3 runs to 15 residues. Per germline, CDR1 SNHLY and CDR2 FYNNEI. Trimming left V 2 bases short and J 3 bases short, with 12 bases between.

The rearrangement uses TRBV18 and TRBJ1-1; TRBD1 aligns across 9 bases. CDR3 size: 18 residues. The germline CDR1 and CDR2 sequences are KGHSH and LQKENI. V dropped 2 bases and J dropped 1; count of bases not matched to a gene: 11. The CDR3 region is CASSPFAQGARRNTEAFF. CDR3 sequence (DNA): TGTGCCAGCTCACCATTTGCACAGGGGGCGCGTAGGAACACTGAAGCTTTCTTT.

As DNA, the CDR3 is TGTGCCAGTAGTATTTCGGGGGTAGCGGGGGTCTACGAGCAGTACTTC. It yields the protein CASSISGVAGVYEQYF. The chain has TRBV19 and TRBJ2-7; 9 bases fit TRBD2. V was pared by 3 bases and J by 3 bases, with 9 bases of the junction left unmatched. The CDR3 length is 16 residues. CDR1 is LNHDA, CDR2 SQIVND, per germline (reference sequence).

This chain uses TRBV30 with TRBJ2-7; D might be TRBD2 (6 bases). The CDR3 has 15 amino acids. The V gene's germline CDR1 is GTSNPN and CDR2 SVGIG (reference sequence). V was cut by 2 bases and J by 4 bases, with 18 bases left in between. DNA for the CDR3: TGTGCCTGGAGTAAGGGCCCGGAGGGGAGGTACGAGCAGTACTTC. It is translated as CAWSKGPEGRYEQYF.

A single count supports this clone. The J gene is TRBJ2-2, the V gene TRBV7-8; D remains unclear. V lost 5 bases, J lost 2 bases, and 6 bases lay in between. This CDR3 is 13 amino acids long. The germline gives CDR1 SGHVS, CDR2 FQNEAQ. The chain's CDR3 is CASSAPNTGELFF. DNA for the CDR3: TGTGCCAGCAGCGCGCCCAACACCGGGGAGCTGTTTTTT.

The chain is built from TRBV20-1 and TRBJ1-5; 9 bases agree with TRBD1. V shed 3 bases, J shed 6 bases, and the junction held 6 bases outside the gene matches. Germline V gene lookup returns CDR1 DFQATT and CDR2 SNEGSKA (reference sequence). This CDR3 is built from 14 residues. The CDR3 nucleotides are TGCAGTGCTAGTAACAGGGGGCGTACTCAGCCCCAGCATTTT. This translates into CSASNRGRTQPQHF.

V usage is TRBV7-3 and J usage is TRBJ1-2; TRBD1 aligns across 7 bases. The ends lost 0 bases at V and 3 bases at J; junction bases unmatched: 1. The CDR3 has 14 amino acids. Germline V gives CDR1 SGHTA, CDR2 FQGTGA. CDR3 nucleotides: TGTGCCAGCAGCTTAACCGGGACAGACTATGGCTACACCTTC. Its translation: CASSLTGTDYGYTF.

The rearrangement uses TRBV7-9 and TRBJ1-5; no clear D gene. V gave up 2 bases and J gave up 6 bases, with 14 bases separating them. The CDR3 has 15 amino acids. The germline gives CDR1 SEHNR, CDR2 FQNEAQ (reference sequence). The CDR3 protein is CASSLSGGVGQPQHF. In DNA form, the CDR3 reads TGTGCCAGCAGCTTATCGGGAGGTGTTGGTCAGCCCCAGCATTTT.

The J gene is TRBJ1-2, the V gene TRBV14; D not certain. The CDR3 runs to 13 residues. Trimming shortened V by 6 bases and J by 8 bases, and 16 bases separated the two germline ends. Looked up from germline, CDR1 is SGHDN and CDR2 is FVKESK. CDR3 in amino acids: CASSAGLISGYTF. Here the CDR3 DNA reads TGTGCCAGCAGTGCGGGTCTCATCTCGGGCTACACCTTC.

The chain couples TRBV7-2 to TRBJ2-2, with D possibly being TRBD1 (6 bases). Per the germline V gene, CDR1 is SGHTA and CDR2 is FQGNSA. The CDR3 is 14 amino acids. Trimming shortened V by 2 bases and J by 5 bases, and 9 bases separated the two germline ends. The CDR3 nucleotides read TGTGCCAGCAGCTTATTGGGGGCGACCGGGGAGCTGTTTTTT. Amino acids: CASSLLGATGELFF.

This sequence joins TRBV24-1 and TRBJ1-1, with 8 bases that match TRBD1. The length of the CDR3 is 14 residues. Germline-derived CDR1 and CDR2 are KGHDR and SFDVKD. V was pared by 7 bases and J by 4 bases, with 7 bases of the junction left unmatched. CDR3 sequence (DNA): TGTGCCACCAGGGCAGGGGGCTCGAGCACTGAAGCTTTCTTT. Its protein is CATRAGGSSTEAFF.

The gene calls are TRBV7-6 and TRBJ2-7; weak D call: TRBD2 (6 bases). With 5 bases removed from V and 2 bases from J, the gap between germline ends came to 25 bases. The CDR3 is 18 residues long. CDR1 and CDR2 from the germline V gene are SGHVS and FNYEAQ. This CDR3 reads CASSELGLQVHGPYEQYF. CDR3 nucleotides: TGTGCCAGCAGCGAGCTAGGACTACAGGTTCACGGTCCCTACGAGCAGTACTTC.

This clone was recorded only once. This rearrangement joins TRBV28 to TRBJ1-4, with 9 bases matching TRBD1. V was clipped by 9 bases and J by 3 bases; unmatched bases: 5. The CDR3 covers 14 residues. Germline assignment: CDR1 MDHEN and CDR2 SYDVKM. The CDR3 loop is CASTDRGANEKLFF. In DNA, the CDR3 is TGTGCCAGTACGGACAGGGGCGCTAATGAAAAACTGTTTTTT. The full variable domain, its missing parts supplied by reference TRBV28 and TRBJ1-4, is DVKVTQSSRYLVKRTGEKVFLECVQDMDHENMFWYRQDPGLGLRLIYFSYDVKMKEKGDIPEGYSVSREKKERFSLILESASTNQTSMYLCASTDRGANEKLFFGSGTQLSVL.

This rearrangement joins TRBV30 to TRBJ1-5; the D is unclear. CDR3 length: 13 amino acids. Germline V gene sequence: CDR1 GTSNPN, CDR2 SVGIG (reference sequence). V shed 0 bases and J shed 4 bases, with 7 bases lying between them. CDR3 nucleotides: TGTGCCTGGAGTGTAGCGGTAAATCAGCCCCAGCATTTT. Encoded protein: CAWSVAVNQPQHF.

The CDR3, as DNA: TGTGCCTACCGGGACAGGGGCTACAATGAGCAGTTCTTC. This codes for CAYRDRGYNEQFF. The V and J genes are TRBV7-9 and TRBJ2-1, with 10 bases identical to TRBD1. Looked up from germline, CDR1 is SEHNR and CDR2 is FQNEAQ (reference sequence). J gave up 3 bases and V 11 bases, and 4 bases lay outside the gene matches. CDR3 length: 13 amino acids.

V is TRBV6-5 and J is TRBJ1-1, with D uncertain. Germline CDR1 reads MNHEY; CDR2 reads SVGAGI. V was pared by 0 bases and J by 3 bases, with 5 bases between. The length of the CDR3 is 13 residues. The CDR3 here is CASSYSLHTEAFF. The CDR3 nucleotides are TGTGCCAGCAGTTACTCTCTACACACTGAAGCTTTCTTT.

The CDR3 protein is CASSFGGSSGANVLTF. In DNA form, the CDR3 reads TGTGCCAGCAGCTTTGGGGGCAGCTCTGGGGCCAACGTCCTGACTTTC. The chain links TRBV5-4 to TRBJ2-6; tentative D call: TRBD1 (6 bases). Between the trimmed V and J ends, which lost 2 bases and 0 bases, there was a span of 9 bases. CDR3 length: 16 residues. CDR1 SGHNT and CDR2 YYREEE come from the germline V gene (reference sequence).

This sequence joins TRBV15 and TRBJ1-1, with D perhaps matching TRBD1 (6 bases). The CDR3 consists of 15 residues. V lost 3 bases, J lost 1 base, and 12 bases lay in between. Germline CDR1 is LNHNV and CDR2 is YYDKDF (reference sequence). The CDR3 sequence is CATSRRQEPNTEAFF. CDR3 DNA sequence: TGTGCCACCAGCAGGAGACAGGAGCCGAACACTGAAGCTTTCTTT.